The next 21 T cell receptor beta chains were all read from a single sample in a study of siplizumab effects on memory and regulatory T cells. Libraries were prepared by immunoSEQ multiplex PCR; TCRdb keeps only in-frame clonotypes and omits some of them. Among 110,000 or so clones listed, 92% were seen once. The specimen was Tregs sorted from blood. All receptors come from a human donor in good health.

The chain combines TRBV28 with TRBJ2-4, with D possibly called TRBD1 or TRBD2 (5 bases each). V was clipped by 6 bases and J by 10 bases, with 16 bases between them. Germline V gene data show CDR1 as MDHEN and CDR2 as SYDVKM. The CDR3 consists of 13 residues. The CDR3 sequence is CASSQGDGQIQYF. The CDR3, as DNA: TGTGCCAGCAGCCAGGGAGACGGGCAAATTCAGTACTTC. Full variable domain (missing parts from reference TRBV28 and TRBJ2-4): DVKVTQSSRYLVKRTGEKVFLECVQDMDHENMFWYRQDPGLGLRLIYFSYDVKMKEKGDIPEGYSVSREKKERFSLILESASTNQTSMYLCASSQGDGQIQYFGAGTRLSVL.

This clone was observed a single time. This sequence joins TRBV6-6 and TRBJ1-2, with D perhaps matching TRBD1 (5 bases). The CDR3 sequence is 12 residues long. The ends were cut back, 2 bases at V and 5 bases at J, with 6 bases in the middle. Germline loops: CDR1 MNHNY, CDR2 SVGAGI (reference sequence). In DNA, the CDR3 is TGTGCCAGCAGTTACCAGGGTTATGGCTACACCTTC. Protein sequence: CASSYQGYGYTF.

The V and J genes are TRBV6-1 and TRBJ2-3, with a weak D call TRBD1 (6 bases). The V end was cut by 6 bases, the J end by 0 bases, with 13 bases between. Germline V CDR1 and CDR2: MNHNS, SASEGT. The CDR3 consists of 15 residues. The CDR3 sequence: CASRHRTASTDTQYF. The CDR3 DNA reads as TGTGCCAGCAGGCACAGGACAGCTAGCACAGATACGCAGTATTTT.

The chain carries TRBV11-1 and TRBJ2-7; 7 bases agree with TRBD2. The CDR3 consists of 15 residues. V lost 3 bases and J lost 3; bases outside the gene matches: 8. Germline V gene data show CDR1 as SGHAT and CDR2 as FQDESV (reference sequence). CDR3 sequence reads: CASSFALADFYEQYF. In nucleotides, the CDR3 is TGTGCCAGCAGCTTTGCGCTAGCGGATTTCTACGAGCAGTACTTC.

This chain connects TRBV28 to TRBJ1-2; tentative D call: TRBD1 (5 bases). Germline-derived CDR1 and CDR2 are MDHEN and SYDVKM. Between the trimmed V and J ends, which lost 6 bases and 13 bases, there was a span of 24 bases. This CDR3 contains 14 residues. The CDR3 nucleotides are TGTGCCAGCAGGATACCATGGGACTCCTTGCTGCCCACCTTC. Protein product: CASRIPWDSLLPTF.

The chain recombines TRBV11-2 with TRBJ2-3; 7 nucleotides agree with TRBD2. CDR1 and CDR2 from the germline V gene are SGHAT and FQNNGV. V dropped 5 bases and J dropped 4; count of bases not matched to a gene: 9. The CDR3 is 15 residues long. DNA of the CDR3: TGTGCCAGCAGCCCAGCAGGACTAGTCGCAGATACGCAGTATTTT. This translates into CASSPAGLVADTQYF.

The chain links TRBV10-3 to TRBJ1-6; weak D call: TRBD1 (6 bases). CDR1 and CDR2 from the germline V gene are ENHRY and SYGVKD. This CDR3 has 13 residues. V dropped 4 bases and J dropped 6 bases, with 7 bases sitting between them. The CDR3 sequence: CAISVDSNSPLHF. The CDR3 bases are TGTGCCATCAGTGTGGACAGTAATTCACCCCTCCACTTT.

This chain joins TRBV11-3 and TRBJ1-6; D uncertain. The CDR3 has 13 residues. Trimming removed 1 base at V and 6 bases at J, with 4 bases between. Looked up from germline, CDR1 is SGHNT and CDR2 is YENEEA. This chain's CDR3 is CASSLGGNSPLHF. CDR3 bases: TGTGCCAGCAGCTTAGGGGGTAATTCACCCCTCCACTTT.

CDR3 in DNA: TGTGCCAGCACTCGTGGGAGCTCTGGAAACACCATATATTTT. This translates into CASTRGSSGNTIYF. The rearrangement links TRBV5-5 to TRBJ1-3; D is uncertain. Trimming left V 6 bases short and J 0 bases short, with 10 bases between. Per the germline V gene, CDR1 is SGHKS and CDR2 is YYEKEE (reference sequence). This CDR3 contains 14 residues.

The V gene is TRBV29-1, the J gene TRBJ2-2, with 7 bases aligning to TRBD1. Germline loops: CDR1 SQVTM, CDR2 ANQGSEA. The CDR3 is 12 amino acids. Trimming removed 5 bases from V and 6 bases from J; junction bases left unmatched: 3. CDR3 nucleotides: TGCAGCGTTAACCAGGGGGCCGGGGAGCTGTTTTTT. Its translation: CSVNQGAGELFF.

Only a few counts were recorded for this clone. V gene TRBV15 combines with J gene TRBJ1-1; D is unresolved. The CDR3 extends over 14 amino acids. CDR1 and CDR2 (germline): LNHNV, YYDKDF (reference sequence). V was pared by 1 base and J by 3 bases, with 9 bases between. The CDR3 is CATSRGYSDTEAFF. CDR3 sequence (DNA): TGTGCCACCAGCAGAGGGTACAGTGACACTGAAGCTTTCTTT.

CDR3 region: CASTPSSQETQYF. CDR3 DNA sequence: TGTGCCAGCACCCCATCGAGCCAAGAGACCCAGTACTTC. The genes are TRBV5-6 and TRBJ2-5; D is unclear. The ends were cut back, 6 bases at V and 1 base at J, with 10 bases in the middle. Germline values: CDR1 SGHDT, CDR2 YYEEEE. The CDR3 sequence is 13 residues long. Filled out from reference TRBV5-6 and TRBJ2-5, the complete variable domain reads DAGVTQSPTHLIKTRGQQVTLRCSPKSGHDTVSWYQQALGQGPQFIFQYYEEEERQRGNFPDRFSGHQFPNYSSELNVNALLLGDSALYLCASTPSSQETQYFGPGTRLLVL.

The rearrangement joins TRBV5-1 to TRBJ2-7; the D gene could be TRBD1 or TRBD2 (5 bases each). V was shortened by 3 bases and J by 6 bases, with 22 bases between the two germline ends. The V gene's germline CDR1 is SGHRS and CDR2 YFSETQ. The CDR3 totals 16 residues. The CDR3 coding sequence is TGCGCCAGCAGCTCGAACTCCCCGGGACGGACGGTCGAGCAGTACTTC. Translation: CASSSNSPGRTVEQYF.

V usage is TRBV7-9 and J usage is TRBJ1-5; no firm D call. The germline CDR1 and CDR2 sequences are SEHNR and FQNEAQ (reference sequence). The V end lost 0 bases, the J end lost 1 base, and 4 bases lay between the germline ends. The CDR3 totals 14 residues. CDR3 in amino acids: CASSLAHSNQPQHF. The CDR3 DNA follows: TGTGCCAGCAGCTTAGCGCACAGCAATCAGCCCCAGCATTTT.

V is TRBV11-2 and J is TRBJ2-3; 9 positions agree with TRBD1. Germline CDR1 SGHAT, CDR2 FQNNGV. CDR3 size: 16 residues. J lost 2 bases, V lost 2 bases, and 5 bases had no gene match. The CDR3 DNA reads TGTGCCAGCAGCTTAACAGGGGGCACCCCCACAGATACGCAGTATTTT. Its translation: CASSLTGGTPTDTQYF.

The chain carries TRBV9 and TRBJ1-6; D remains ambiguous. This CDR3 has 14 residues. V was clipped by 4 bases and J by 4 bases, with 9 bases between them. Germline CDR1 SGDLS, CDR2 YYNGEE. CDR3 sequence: CASSFSDYNSPLHF. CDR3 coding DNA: TGTGCCAGCAGCTTCTCCGATTATAATTCACCCCTCCACTTT.

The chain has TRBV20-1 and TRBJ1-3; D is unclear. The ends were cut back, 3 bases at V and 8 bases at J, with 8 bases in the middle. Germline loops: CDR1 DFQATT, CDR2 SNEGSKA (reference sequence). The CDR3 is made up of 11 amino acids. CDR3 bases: TGCAGTGCTAGGGCCCTGGACACCATATATTTT. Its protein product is CSARALDTIYF.

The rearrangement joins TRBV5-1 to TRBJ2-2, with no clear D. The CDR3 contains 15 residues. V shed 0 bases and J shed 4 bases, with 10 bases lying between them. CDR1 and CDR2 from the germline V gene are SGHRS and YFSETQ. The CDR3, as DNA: TGCGCCAGCAGCTTGGCCGGAGAACGCACCGGGGAGCTGTTTTTT. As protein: CASSLAGERTGELFF.

Written as DNA, the CDR3 is TGTGCCAGCAGTTTTCGTCCAGTGAGCTCCTACGAGCAGTACTTC. It specifies CASSFRPVSSYEQYF. The J gene is TRBJ2-7, the V gene TRBV28; D is undetermined. Between the trimmed V and J ends, which lost 3 bases and 0 bases, there was a span of 12 bases. The germline V gene has CDR1 MDHEN and CDR2 SYDVKM. There are 15 residues in the CDR3.

CDR3 in amino acids: CASSRDGPYGYTF. CDR3 bases: TGTGCCAGCAGCCGAGACGGGCCGTATGGCTACACCTTC. The V call is TRBV7-9, the J call TRBJ1-2, with D unresolved. V was clipped by 5 bases and J by 5 bases, with 12 bases between them. The germline gives CDR1 SEHNR, CDR2 FQNEAQ (reference sequence). This CDR3 comprises 13 residues.

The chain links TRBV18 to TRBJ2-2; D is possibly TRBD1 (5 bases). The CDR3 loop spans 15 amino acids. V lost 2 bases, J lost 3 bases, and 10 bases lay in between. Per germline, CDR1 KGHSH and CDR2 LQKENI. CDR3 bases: TGTGCCAGCTCACCAGCAGGGTCGGACACCGGGGAGCTGTTTTTT. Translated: CASSPAGSDTGELFF.